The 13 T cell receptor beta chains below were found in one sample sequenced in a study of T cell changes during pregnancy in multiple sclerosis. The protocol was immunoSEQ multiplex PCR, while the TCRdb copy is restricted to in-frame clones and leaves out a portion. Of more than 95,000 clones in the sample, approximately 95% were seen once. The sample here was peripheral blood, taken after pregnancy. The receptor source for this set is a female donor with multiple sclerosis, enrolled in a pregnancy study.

The CDR3 sequence: CASSQILAGEYEQYF. CDR3 bases: TGCGCCAGCAGCCAGATACTAGCGGGGGAGTACGAGCAGTACTTC. The V and J genes are TRBV4-1 and TRBJ2-7; 11 bases match TRBD2. Germline CDR1 is MGHRA and CDR2 is YSYEKL. The CDR3 consists of 15 residues. Trimming at V came to 3 bases and at J to 4 bases, leaving 5 bases not matched to a gene.

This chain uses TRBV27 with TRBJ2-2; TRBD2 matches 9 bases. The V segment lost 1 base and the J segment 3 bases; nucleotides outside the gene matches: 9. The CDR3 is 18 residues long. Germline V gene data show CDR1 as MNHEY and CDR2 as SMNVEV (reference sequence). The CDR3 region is CASSLFRREGRYTGELFF. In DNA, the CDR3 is TGTGCCAGCAGTTTATTTCGGCGGGAGGGCCGGTACACCGGGGAGCTGTTTTTT.

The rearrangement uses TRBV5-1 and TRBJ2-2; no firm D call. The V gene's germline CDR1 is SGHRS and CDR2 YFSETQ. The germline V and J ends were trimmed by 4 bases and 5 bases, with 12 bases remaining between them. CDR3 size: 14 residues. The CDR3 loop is CASSPQTGTGELFF. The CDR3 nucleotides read TGCGCCAGCAGCCCTCAGACCGGGACCGGGGAGCTGTTTTTT.

The CDR3 region is CASSTNRGPYTGELFF. The CDR3 DNA is TGTGCCAGCAGTACAAACAGGGGGCCGTACACCGGGGAGCTGTTTTTT. The chain recombines TRBV11-2 with TRBJ2-2; 9 positions agree with TRBD1. Trimming at V came to 6 bases and at J to 3 bases, leaving 8 bases not matched to a gene. The length of the CDR3 is 16 residues. CDR1 is SGHAT and CDR2 is FQNNGV in the germline V gene.

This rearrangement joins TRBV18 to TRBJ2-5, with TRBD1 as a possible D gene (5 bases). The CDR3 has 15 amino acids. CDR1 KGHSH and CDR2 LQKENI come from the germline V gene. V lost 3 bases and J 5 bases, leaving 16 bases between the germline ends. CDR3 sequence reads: CASSPSEGAVETQYF. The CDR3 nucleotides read TGTGCCAGCTCACCCTCGGAAGGGGCAGTGGAGACCCAGTACTTC.

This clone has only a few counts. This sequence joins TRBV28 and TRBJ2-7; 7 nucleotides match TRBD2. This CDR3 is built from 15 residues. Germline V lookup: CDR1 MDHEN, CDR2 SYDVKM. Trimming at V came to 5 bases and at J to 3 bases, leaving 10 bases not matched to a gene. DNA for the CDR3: TGTGCCAGCAGTGTGCGGGGGACTACAAGCTACGAGCAGTACTTC. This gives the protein CASSVRGTTSYEQYF.

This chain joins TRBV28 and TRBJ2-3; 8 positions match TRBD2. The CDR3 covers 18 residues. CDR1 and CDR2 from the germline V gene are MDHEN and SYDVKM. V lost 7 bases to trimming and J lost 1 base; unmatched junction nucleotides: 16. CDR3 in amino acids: CASTQPLGVAGRTDTQYF. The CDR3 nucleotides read TGTGCCAGCACCCAACCTCTTGGGGTAGCGGGACGCACAGATACGCAGTATTTT.

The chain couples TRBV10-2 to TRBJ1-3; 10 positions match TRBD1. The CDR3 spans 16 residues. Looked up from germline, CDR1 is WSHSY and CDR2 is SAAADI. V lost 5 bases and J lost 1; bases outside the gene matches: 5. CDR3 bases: TGCGCCAGCAGTCATGGACAGGGGGTATCTGGAAACACCATATATTTT. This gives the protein CASSHGQGVSGNTIYF.

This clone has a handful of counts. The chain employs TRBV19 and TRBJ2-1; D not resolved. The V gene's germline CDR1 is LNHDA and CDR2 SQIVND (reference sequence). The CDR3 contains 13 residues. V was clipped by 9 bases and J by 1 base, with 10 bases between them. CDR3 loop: CASLSRSYNEQFF. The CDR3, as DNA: TGTGCCAGCCTATCGCGTTCCTACAATGAGCAGTTCTTC.

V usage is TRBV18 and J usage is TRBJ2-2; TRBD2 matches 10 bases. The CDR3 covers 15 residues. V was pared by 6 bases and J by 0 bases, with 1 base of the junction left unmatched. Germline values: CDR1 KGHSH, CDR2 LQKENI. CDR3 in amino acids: CASSGLAANTGELFF. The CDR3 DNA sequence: TGTGCCAGCTCCGGACTAGCGGCGAACACCGGGGAGCTGTTTTTT.

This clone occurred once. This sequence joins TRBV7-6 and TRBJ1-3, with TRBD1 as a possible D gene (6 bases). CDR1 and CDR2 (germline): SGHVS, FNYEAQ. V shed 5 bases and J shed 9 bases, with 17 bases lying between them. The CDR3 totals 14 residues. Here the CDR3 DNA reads TGTGCCAGCAGCAACCCAATACAGGGCGCCACCATATATTTT. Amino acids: CASSNPIQGATIYF.

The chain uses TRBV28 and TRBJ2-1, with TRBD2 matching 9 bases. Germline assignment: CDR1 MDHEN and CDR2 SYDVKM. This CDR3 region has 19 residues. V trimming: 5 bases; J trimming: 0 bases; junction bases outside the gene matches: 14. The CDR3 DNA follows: TGTGCCAGCAGTGGTGGGCCCCTAGCGGGATACAGCTCCTACAATGAGCAGTTCTTC. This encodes CASSGGPLAGYSSYNEQFF.

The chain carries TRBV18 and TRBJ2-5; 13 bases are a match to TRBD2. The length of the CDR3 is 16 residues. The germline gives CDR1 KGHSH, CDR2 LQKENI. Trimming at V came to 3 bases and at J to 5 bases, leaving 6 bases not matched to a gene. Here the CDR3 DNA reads TGTGCCAGCTCACCCCTACTAGCGGGAGGGCCCGAGACCCAGTACTTC. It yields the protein CASSPLLAGGPETQYF.